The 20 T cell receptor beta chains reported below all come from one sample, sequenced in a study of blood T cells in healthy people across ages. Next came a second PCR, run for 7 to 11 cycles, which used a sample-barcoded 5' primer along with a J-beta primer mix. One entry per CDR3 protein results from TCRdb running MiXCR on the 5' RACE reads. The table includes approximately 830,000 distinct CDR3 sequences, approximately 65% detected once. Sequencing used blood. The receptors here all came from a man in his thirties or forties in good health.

Here the CDR3 DNA reads TGTGCCAGCAGCTTATCTTTGGGAGGCGAGCAGCCCCAGCATTTT. Translating gives CASSLSLGGEQPQHF. The chain employs TRBV7-8 and TRBJ1-5, with D unresolved. Germline V gives CDR1 SGHVS, CDR2 FQNEAQ. V dropped 2 bases and J dropped 7 bases, with 15 bases sitting between them. The CDR3 sequence is 15 residues long.

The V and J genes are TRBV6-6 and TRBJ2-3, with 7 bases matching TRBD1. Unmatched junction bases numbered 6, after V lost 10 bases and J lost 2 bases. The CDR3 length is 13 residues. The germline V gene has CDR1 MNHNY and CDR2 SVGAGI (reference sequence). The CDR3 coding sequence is TGTGCCACAAAGACAGGGAACACAGATACGCAGTATTTT. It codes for CATKTGNTDTQYF.

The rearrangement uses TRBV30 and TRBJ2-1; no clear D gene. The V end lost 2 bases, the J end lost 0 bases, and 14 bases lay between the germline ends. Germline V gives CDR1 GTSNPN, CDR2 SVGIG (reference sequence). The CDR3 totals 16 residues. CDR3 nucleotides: TGTGCCTGGAGTCCTCCCGAGACGAGCTCCTACAATGAGCAGTTCTTC. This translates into CAWSPPETSSYNEQFF.

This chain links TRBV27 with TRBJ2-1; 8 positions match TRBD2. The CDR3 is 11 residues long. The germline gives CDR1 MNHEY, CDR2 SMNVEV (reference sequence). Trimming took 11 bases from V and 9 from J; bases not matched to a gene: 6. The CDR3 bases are TGTGCCGCCCGGGGGGGAGGTGAGCAGTTCTTC. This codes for CAARGGGEQFF.

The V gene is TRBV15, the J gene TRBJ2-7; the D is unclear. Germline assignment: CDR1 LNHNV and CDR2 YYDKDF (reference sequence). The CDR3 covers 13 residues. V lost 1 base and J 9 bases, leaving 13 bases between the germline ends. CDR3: CATSRVGRLWQYF. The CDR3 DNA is TGTGCCACCAGCAGAGTCGGAAGACTCTGGCAGTACTTC.

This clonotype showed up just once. The CDR3 spells CASSLLRGIGYEQYF. The CDR3 nucleotides read TGTGCCAGCAGCTTGTTACGGGGGATCGGTTACGAGCAGTACTTC. V and J are TRBV5-5 and TRBJ2-7, with a tentative D call TRBD2 (6 bases). Germline assignment: CDR1 SGHKS and CDR2 YYEKEE (reference sequence). The V and J ends lost 1 base and 4 bases respectively, with 15 bases between them. The CDR3 has 15 residues.

The CDR3 coding sequence is TGCAGCGTTGCGAGATCTCGGGGCGACGAGCAGTACTTC. This sequence encodes CSVARSRGDEQYF. The chain combines TRBV29-1 with TRBJ2-7, with D possibly being TRBD1 or TRBD2 (5 bases each). CDR3 length: 13 residues. The V gene's germline CDR1 is SQVTM and CDR2 ANQGSEA. V dropped 4 bases and J dropped 5 bases, with 15 bases sitting between them.

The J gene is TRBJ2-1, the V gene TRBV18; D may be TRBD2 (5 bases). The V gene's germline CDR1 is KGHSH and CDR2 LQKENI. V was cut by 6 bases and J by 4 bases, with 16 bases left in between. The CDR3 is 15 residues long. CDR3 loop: CASSPNGGAYNEQFF. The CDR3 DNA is TGTGCCAGCTCCCCCAACGGAGGTGCGTACAATGAGCAGTTCTTC.

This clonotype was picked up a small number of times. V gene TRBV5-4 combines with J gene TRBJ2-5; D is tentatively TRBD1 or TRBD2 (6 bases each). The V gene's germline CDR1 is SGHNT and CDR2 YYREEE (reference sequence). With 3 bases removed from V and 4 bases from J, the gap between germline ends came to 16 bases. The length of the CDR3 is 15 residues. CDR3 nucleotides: TGTGCCAGCAGCTCCGGGGGCGACAGCGTAGAGACCCAGTACTTC. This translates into CASSSGGDSVETQYF.

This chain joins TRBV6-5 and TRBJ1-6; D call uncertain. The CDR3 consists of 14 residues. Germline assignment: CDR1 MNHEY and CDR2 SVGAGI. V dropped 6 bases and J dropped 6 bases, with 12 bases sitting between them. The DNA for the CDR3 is TGTGCCAGCAGCTATGGGCGGATTAATTCACCCCTCCACTTT. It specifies CASSYGRINSPLHF.

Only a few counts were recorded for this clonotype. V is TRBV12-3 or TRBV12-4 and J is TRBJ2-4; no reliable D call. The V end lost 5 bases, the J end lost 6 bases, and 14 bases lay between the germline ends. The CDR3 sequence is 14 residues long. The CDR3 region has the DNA TGTGCCAGCAGTGCAATCAATAGTGGAAACATTCAGTACTTC. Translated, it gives CASSAINSGNIQYF.

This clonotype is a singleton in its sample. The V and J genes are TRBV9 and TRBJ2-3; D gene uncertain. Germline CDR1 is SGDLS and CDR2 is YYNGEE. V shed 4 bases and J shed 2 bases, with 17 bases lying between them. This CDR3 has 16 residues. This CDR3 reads CASSQFHLVTTDTQYF. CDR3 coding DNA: TGTGCCAGCAGCCAATTCCACCTAGTAACCACAGATACGCAGTATTTT.

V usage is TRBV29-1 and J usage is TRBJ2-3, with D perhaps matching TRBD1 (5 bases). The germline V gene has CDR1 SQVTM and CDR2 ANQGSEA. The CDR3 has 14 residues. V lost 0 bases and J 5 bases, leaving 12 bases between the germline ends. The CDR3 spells CSVEEPPRGDTQYF. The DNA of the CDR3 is TGCAGCGTTGAAGAACCACCAAGGGGAGATACGCAGTATTTT.

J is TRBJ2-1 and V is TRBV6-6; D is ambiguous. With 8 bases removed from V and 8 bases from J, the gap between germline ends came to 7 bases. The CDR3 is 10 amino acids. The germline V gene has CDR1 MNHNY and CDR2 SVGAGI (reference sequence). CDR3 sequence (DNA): TGTGCCAGCGGAAAAGATGAGCAGTTCTTC. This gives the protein CASGKDEQFF.

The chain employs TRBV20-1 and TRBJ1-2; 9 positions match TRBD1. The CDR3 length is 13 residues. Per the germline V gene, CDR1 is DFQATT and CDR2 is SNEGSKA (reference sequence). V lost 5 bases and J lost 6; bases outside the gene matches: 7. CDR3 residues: CSAARTGENGYTF. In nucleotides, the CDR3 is TGCAGTGCTGCCCGGACAGGGGAAAATGGCTACACCTTC.

CDR3 nucleotides: TGCAGTGCTAGAGATCTAGCGGGGGTCAATGAGCAGTACTTC. This encodes CSARDLAGVNEQYF. The chain has TRBV20-1 and TRBJ2-7; 10 bases are a match to TRBD2. Trimming cost V 0 bases and J 7 bases; bases outside gene matches: 6. CDR1 is DFQATT, CDR2 SNEGSKA, per germline (reference sequence). The CDR3 sequence is 14 residues long.

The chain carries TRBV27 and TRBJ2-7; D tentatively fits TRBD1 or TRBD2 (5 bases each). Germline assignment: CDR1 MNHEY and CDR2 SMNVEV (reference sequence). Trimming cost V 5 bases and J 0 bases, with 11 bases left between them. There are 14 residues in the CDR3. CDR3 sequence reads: CASSTGALSYEQYF. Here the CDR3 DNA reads TGTGCCAGCAGTACCGGGGCTCTCTCCTACGAGCAGTACTTC.

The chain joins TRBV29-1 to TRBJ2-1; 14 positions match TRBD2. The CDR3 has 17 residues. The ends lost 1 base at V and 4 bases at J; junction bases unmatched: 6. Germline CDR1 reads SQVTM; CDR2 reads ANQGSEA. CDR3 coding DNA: TGCAGCGTTGAAGTCACCAGGACTAGCGGGGGGTACAATGAGCAGTTCTTC. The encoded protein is CSVEVTRTSGGYNEQFF.

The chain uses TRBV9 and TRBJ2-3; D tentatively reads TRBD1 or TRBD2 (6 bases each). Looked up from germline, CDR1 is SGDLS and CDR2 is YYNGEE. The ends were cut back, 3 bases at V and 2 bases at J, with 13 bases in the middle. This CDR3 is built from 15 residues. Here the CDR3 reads CASSGGGGLTDTQYF. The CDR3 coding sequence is TGTGCCAGCAGCGGGGGTGGGGGGCTCACAGATACGCAGTATTTT.

In nucleotides, the CDR3 is TGCAGCGTGGCCCCAGGGGCGTGGAACTATGGCTACACCTTC. This sequence encodes CSVAPGAWNYGYTF. The rearrangement joins TRBV29-1 to TRBJ1-2, with D tentatively TRBD1 (6 bases). V lost 6 bases, J lost 2 bases, and 16 bases lay in between. The germline gives CDR1 SQVTM, CDR2 ANQGSEA. The CDR3 runs to 14 residues.